The clone carrying this TCR beta chain was found a few times. What it recognizes is unknown. The junction and the germline gene differ at one end; a read error may be behind it. Each sample gave at least 7 million isolated PBMCs. This specimen comes from a study of blood T cells in healthy people across ages. With a J-beta primer mix and a sample-barcoded 5' primer, a second PCR ran about 7 to 11 cycles. Each CDR3 protein gets one entry after TCRdb re-called the 5' RACE reads with MiXCR. The sample yields 600,000 or so distinct CDR3 sequences, approximately 21% seen once. Study-wide points: Across samples, TCR beta diversity tracked strongly with naive T cell percentage.

The sequencing input was blood. This receptor was obtained from a man aged 65 to 85 in good health.

CDR3 loop: CASSASSSHEQYF. CDR3 in DNA: TGTGCCAGCAGCGCCTCTAGCTCCCACGAGCAGTACTTC. This chain links TRBV11-2 with TRBJ2-7, with D possibly being TRBD2 (5 bases). Per the germline V gene, CDR1 is SGHAT and CDR2 is FQNNGV. This CDR3 is built from 13 residues.